This TCR beta chain appears in the sequencing data of a study of T cell repertoires in cytomegalovirus infection. Germline V CDR1 and CDR2: MDHEN, SYDVKM. The J segment lost 5 bases and the V segment lost 4 bases, leaving 10 bases of the junction unmatched. The CDR3 is 16 amino acids. Regarding this clonotype: Antigen unknown.

TCRdb called the reads again in MiXCR, with one record for every CDR3 protein. This table holds 550,000 to 850,000 distinct CDR3 sequences, around 31% found once. This clonotype was obtained from a human donor in good health (CMV status not recorded). Some clones in this sample may be carry-over from other donors' samples. The sample here was cultured PBMCs, taken from culture after CMV antigen stimulation. The V gene is TRBV28, the J gene TRBJ1-5, with TRBD1 matching 8 bases. The CDR3 region is CASSYLTGGEDQPQHF. For the CDR3, the DNA is TGTGCCAGCAGTTACCTTACAGGGGGAGAGGATCAGCCCCAGCATTTT.